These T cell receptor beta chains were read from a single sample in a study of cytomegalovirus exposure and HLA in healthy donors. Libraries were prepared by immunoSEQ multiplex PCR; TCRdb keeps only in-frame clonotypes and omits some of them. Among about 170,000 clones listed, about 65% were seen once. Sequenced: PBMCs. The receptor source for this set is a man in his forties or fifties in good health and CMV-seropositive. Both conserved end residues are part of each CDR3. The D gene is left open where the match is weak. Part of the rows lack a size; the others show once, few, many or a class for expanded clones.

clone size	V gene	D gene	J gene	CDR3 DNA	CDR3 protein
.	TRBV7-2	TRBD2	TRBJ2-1	TGTGCCAGCAGCTTACCGACTAGCGGGGGAAACGAGCAGTTCTTC	CASSLPTSGGNEQFF
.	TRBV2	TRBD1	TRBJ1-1	TGTGCCAGCACCGGACAGGGAGGCACTGAAGCTTTCTTT	CASTGQGGTEAFF
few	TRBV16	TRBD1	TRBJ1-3	TGTGCCAGCAGCCAACGGGACAGGGCGGACACCATATATTTT	CASSQRDRADTIYF
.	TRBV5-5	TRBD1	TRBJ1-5	TGTGCCAGCGCTATAGGCGGGACAGATAATCAGCCCCAGCATTTT	CASAIGGTDNQPQHF
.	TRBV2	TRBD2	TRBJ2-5	TGTGCCAGCAGTTTGACTAGCGGGGGGGCTGGGGAGACCCAGTACTTC	CASSLTSGGAGETQYF
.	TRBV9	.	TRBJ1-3	TGTGCCAGCAGCCCCCCCGGGATCTCTGGAAACACCATATATTTT	CASSPPGISGNTIYF
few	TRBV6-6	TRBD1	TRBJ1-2	TGTGCCAGCCGGTCAGGGGGCGGCTACACCTTC	CASRSGGGYTF
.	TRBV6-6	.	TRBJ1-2	TGTGCCAGCAGCGGCCCGGGAGACCCCTATGGCTACACCTTC	CASSGPGDPYGYTF
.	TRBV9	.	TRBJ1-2	TGTGCCAGCAGCTACGGGGGTACCTCTAACTATGGCTACACCTTC	CASSYGGTSNYGYTF
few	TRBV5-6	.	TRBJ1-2	TGTGCCAGCAGCGACAGCCTCTATGGCTACACCTTC	CASSDSLYGYTF
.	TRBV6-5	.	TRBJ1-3	TGTGCCAGCAGTTACTCGAGACAGGGAAACACCATATATTTT	CASSYSRQGNTIYF
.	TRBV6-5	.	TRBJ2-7	TGTGCCAGCAGCCCCGGGGGGACATTGACCTACGAGCAGTACTTC	CASSPGGTLTYEQYF
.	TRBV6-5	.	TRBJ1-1	TGTGCCAGCAGTTACTCAGGGGCCGGGAACACTGAAGCTTTCTTT	CASSYSGAGNTEAFF
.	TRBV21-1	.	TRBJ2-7	TGTGCCAGCAGCAAAGCAGGGGGGGACAGGGATCTCAACGAGCAGTACTTC	CASSKAGGDRDLNEQYF
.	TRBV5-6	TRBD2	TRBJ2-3	TGTGCCAGCAGCCTCACTAGCGACTCTAGCACAGATACGCAGTATTTT	CASSLTSDSSTDTQYF
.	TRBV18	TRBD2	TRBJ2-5	TGTGCCAGCTCACCACCGAGCGGGGGGACCCAAGAGACCCAGTACTTC	CASSPPSGGTQETQYF
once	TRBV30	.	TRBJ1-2	TGTGCCTGGGGTAGGGGATCTAGCTATGGCTACACCTTC	CAWGRGSSYGYTF
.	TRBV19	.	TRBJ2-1	TGTGCCAGTAGTATAGGTGGAGGGCCGAGGGATGAGCAGTTCTTC	CASSIGGGPRDEQFF
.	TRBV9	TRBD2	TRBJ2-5	TGTGCCAGCAGCGTAGAGGTTAGCGGGGGGCAAGAGACCCAGTACTTC	CASSVEVSGGQETQYF
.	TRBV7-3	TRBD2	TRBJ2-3	TGTGCCAGCAGCCTAGGACTAGCGGGGGGGCGTACCACAGATACGCAGTATTTT	CASSLGLAGGRTTDTQYF
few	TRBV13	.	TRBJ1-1	TGTGCCAGCGGGGCGAACACTGAAGCTTTCTTT	CASGANTEAFF
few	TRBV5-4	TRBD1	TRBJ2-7	TGTGCCAGCAGCCCAGGACAGGGGAGGTTGGAGCAGTACTTC	CASSPGQGRLEQYF
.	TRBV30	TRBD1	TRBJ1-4	TGTGCCTGGAGTGTCCCAGGGGGCATCCGAAAACTGTTTTTT	CAWSVPGGIRKLFF
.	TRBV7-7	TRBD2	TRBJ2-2	TGTGCTAGCAGCCCAGCGGGGATAACCGGGGAGCTGTTTTTT	CASSPAGITGELFF
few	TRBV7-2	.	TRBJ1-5	TGTGCCAGCAGCTTAGGGGTCGGGGAGCCCAATCAGCCCCAGCATTTT	CASSLGVGEPNQPQHF
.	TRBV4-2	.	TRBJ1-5	TGTGCCAGCAGCCAAGATGGACAGAGCAATCAGCCCCAGCATTTT	CASSQDGQSNQPQHF
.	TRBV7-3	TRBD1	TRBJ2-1	TGTGCCAGCAGCCGCCGCGGACAGGGGGCTGTCCCGAGCTCCTACAATGAGCAGTTCTTC	CASSRRGQGAVPSSYNEQFF
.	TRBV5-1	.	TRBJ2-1	TGCGCCAGCAGCTTCCGGACAGCCAACAATGAGCAGTTCTTC	CASSFRTANNEQFF
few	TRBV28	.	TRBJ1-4	TGTGCCAGCAGCCCCGGAGGAACTAATGAAAAACTGTTTTTT	CASSPGGTNEKLFF
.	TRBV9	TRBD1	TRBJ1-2	TGTGCCAGCAGCCCCCAGGGGGGATCATATGGCTACACCTTC	CASSPQGGSYGYTF
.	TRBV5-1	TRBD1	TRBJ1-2	TGCGCCAGCAGCTTGGGGCCGGACAGGGGGCGCGAAGGCTACACCTTC	CASSLGPDRGREGYTF
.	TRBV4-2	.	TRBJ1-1	TGTGCCAGCAGCCCGGGGGAGGGGCTCGGAGGTCGGACTGAAGCTTTCTTT	CASSPGEGLGGRTEAFF
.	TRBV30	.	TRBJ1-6	TGTGCCTGGACCCTACAAATGAGGAATTCACCCCTCCACTTT	CAWTLQMRNSPLHF
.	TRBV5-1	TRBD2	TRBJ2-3	TGCGCCAGCAGCTTACAGCGGGGGACAGATACGCAGTATTTT	CASSLQRGTDTQYF
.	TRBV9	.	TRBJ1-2	TGTGCCAGCAGCGTACAGGAAGCAAGCTATGGCTACACCTTC	CASSVQEASYGYTF
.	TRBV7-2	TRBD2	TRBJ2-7	TGTGCCAGCAGAACCGGCGGGACTACTACCTACGAGCAGTACTTC	CASRTGGTTTYEQYF
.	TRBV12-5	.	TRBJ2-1	TGTGCTAGTGGTTTAAGCAGGGCCTACAATGAGCAGTTCTTC	CASGLSRAYNEQFF
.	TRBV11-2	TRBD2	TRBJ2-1	TGTGCCAGCAGCTCCCGGGCGGGGGACAATGAGCAGTTCTTC	CASSSRAGDNEQFF
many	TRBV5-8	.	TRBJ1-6	TGTGCCTCCCGACAGGCCTATAATTCACCCCTCCACTTT	CASRQAYNSPLHF
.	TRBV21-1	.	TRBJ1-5	TGTGCCAGCAGCAAAGTTGCCAGATATAGCAATCAGCCCCAGCATTTT	CASSKVARYSNQPQHF
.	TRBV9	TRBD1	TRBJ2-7	TGTGCCAGCAGCGTAGAAGGACAGGGTGATCGGGAGCAGTACTTC	CASSVEGQGDREQYF
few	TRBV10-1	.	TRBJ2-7	TGCGCCAGCAGGGACTGGGACTACGAGCAGTACTTC	CASRDWDYEQYF
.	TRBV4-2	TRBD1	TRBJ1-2	TGTGCCAGCAGCCAAGATCAGGGGACAGTTTATGGCTACACCTTC	CASSQDQGTVYGYTF
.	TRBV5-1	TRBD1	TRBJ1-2	TGCGCCAGCAGCTCAATTACTCGACAGGGAGACATTCGCTATGGCTACACCTTC	CASSSITRQGDIRYGYTF
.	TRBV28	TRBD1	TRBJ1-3	TGTGCCAGCAGCAACGCCCTACAGGGGAGTGGGGGTACCATATATTTT	CASSNALQGSGGTIYF
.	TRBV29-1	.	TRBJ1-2	TGCAGCGTTGGCCAGAACTATGGCTACACCTTC	CSVGQNYGYTF
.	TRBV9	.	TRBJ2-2	TGTGCCAGCAGCTTTCGACAGACTTTGAACACCGGGGAGCTGTTTTTT	CASSFRQTLNTGELFF
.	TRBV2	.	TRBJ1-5	TGTGCCAGCAGTGAATGGCAGGCCGATAGCAATCAGCCCCAGCATTTT	CASSEWQADSNQPQHF
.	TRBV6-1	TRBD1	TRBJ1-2	TGTGCCAGCAGGGGGGACAGGTACGGCTATGGCTACACCTTC	CASRGDRYGYGYTF